The clone carrying this T cell receptor (beta chain) was counted a single time. TCRdb's copy holds only in-frame clones and misses some; the assay was immunoSEQ multiplex PCR. This sample has around 91,000 clones, with about 85% found just once. This entry comes from a study of blood T cell repertoires in COVID-19. Study overall: T cells, B-cell-depleted T cells, or PBMCs provided the cDNA or gDNA that served as material.

V gave up 4 bases and J gave up 7 bases, with 19 bases separating them. From germline, CDR1 is MNHEY and CDR2 SVGEGT. CDR3 length equals 15 residues. The clonotype was recovered from a human donor in a cohort sampled during active COVID-19. The gene calls are TRBV6-2 or TRBV6-3 and TRBJ1-1; D may be TRBD1 (6 bases). The specimen sequenced was peripheral blood. The CDR3, as DNA: TGTGCCAGCAGTTTGGGTGGACAGTTCCTCGGTGAAGCTTTCTTT. It specifies CASSLGGQFLGEAFF.